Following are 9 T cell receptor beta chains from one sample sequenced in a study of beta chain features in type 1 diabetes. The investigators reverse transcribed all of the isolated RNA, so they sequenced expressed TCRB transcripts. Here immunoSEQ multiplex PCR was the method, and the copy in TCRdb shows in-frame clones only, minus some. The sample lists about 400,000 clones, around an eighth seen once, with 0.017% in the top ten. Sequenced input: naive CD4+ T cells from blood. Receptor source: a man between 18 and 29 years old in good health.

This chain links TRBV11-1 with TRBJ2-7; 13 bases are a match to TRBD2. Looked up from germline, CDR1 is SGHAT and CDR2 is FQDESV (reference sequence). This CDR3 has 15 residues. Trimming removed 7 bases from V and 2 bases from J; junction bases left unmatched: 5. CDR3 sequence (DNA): TGTGCCAGCACCCGGACTAGCGGGGGTACCTACGAGCAGTACTTC. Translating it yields CASTRTSGGTYEQYF.

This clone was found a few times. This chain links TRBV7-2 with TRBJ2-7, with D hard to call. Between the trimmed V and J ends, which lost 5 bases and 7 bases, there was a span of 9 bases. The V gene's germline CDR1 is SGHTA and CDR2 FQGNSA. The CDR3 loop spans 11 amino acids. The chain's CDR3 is CASSLMREQYF. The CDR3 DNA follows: TGTGCCAGCAGCCTCATGAGGGAGCAGTACTTC.

The CDR3 nucleotides read TGCGCCAGCAGCCCGGGACAGGGGGCTGCCGGGGAGCTGTTTTTT. Translated, it gives CASSPGQGAAGELFF. This chain connects TRBV5-1 to TRBJ2-2; 12 bases are shared with TRBD1. This CDR3 is built from 15 residues. V lost 4 bases and J lost 6; bases outside the gene matches: 4. CDR1 and CDR2 (germline): SGHRS, YFSETQ.

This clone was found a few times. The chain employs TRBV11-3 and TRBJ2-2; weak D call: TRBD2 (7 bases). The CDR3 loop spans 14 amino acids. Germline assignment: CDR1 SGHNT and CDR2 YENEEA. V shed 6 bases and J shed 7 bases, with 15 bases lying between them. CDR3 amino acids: CASSATGRVGELFF. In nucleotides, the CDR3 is TGTGCCAGCAGTGCTACAGGGAGGGTCGGGGAGCTGTTTTTT. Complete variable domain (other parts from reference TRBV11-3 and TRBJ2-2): EAGVVQSPRYKIIEKKQPVAFWCNPISGHNTLYWYLQNLGQGPELLIRYENEEAVDDSQLPKDRFSAERLKGVDSTLKIQPAELGDSAVYLCASSATGRVGELFFGEGSRLTVL.

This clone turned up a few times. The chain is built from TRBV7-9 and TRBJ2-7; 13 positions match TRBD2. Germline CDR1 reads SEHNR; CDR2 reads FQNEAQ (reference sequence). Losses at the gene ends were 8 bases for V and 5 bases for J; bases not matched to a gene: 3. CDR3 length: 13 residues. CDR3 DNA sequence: TGTGCCAGCGGACTAGCGGGAGTCCACGAGCAGTACTTC. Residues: CASGLAGVHEQYF. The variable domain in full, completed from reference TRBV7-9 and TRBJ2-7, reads DTGVSQNPRHKITKRGQNVTFRCDPISEHNRLYWYRQTLGQGPEFLTYFQNEAQLEKSRLLSDRFSAERPKGSFSTLEIQRTEQGDSAMYLCASGLAGVHEQYFGPGTRLTVT.

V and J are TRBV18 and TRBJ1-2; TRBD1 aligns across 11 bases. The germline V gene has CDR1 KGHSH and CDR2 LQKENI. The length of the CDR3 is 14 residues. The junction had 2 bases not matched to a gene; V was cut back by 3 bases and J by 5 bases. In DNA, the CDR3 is TGTGCCAGCTCACCGGGGGACAGGGGGTATGGCTACACCTTC. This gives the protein CASSPGDRGYGYTF.

DNA for the CDR3: TGTGCCAGCACCTTACAGGGCGTGGGCACTGAAGCTTTCTTT. This codes for CASTLQGVGTEAFF. The chain employs TRBV5-4 and TRBJ1-1; tentative D call: TRBD1 (6 bases). In germline, CDR1 is SGHNT, CDR2 YYREEE (reference sequence). Trimming took off 6 bases at V and 4 bases at J, with 16 bases between the two ends. CDR3 size: 14 residues.

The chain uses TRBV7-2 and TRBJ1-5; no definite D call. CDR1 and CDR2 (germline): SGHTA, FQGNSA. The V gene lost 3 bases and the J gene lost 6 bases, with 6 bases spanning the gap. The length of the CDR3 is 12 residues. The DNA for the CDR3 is TGTGCCAGCAGCTTTTACGGTCAGCCCCAGCATTTT. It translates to CASSFYGQPQHF.

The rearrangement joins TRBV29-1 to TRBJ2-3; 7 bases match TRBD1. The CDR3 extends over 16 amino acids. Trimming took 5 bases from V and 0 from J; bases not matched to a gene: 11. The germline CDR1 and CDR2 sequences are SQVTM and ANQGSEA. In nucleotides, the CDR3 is TGCAGCGTTCATGGGACAGTGATCGCTAGCACAGATACGCAGTATTTT. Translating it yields CSVHGTVIASTDTQYF.